Presented here are 31 T cell receptor beta chains from one specimen sequenced in a study of OX40 agonist ivuxolimab in advanced cancers. Sequenced by immunoSEQ multiplex PCR; TCRdb stores in-frame clones only, minus some. This sample has tens of thousands of clones, with around 89% found just once. The sequencing here drew on CD4+ or CD8+ T cells sorted from blood, taken in a trial of the OX40 agonist ivuxolimab. The receptors originated from an adult with an advanced solid tumor such as melanoma, head and neck, liver or kidney cancer.

The CDR3 bases are TGTGCCAGCAGTTTATGGGCCGATAATCAGCCCCAGCATTTT. Translation gives CASSLWADNQPQHF. The chain links TRBV28 to TRBJ1-5; D gene unclear. V was cut by 0 bases and J by 4 bases, with 7 bases left in between. Per germline, CDR1 MDHEN and CDR2 SYDVKM. The CDR3 spans 14 residues.

The V call is TRBV10-3, the J call TRBJ1-4; D is unclear. There are 12 residues in the CDR3. Trimming took 10 bases from V and 3 from J, leaving 9 bases between them. Germline V gives CDR1 ENHRY, CDR2 SYGVKD. The CDR3 reads CATRRPNEKLFF. CDR3 coding DNA: TGTGCCACCCGCAGGCCTAATGAAAAACTGTTTTTT.

This clone was observed a handful of times. The gene calls are TRBV5-8 and TRBJ1-5; D is undetermined. Deletions cut 2 bases from V and 4 bases from J, with 4 bases between. From germline, CDR1 is SGHTS and CDR2 YDEGEE. The CDR3 consists of 12 residues. CDR3: CASSLGNQPQHF. As DNA, the CDR3 is TGTGCCAGCAGCTTAGGAAATCAGCCCCAGCATTTT.

In this sample, this clone turned up once. This rearrangement joins TRBV6-6 to TRBJ2-7; D unresolved. This CDR3 has 13 amino acids. Germline values: CDR1 MNHNY, CDR2 SVGAGI (reference sequence). V lost 4 bases and J 7 bases, leaving 14 bases between the germline ends. CDR3 region: CASSSGLVREQYF. The CDR3 nucleotides are TGTGCCAGCAGTTCCGGGCTGGTACGAGAGCAGTACTTC.

V gene TRBV29-1 combines with J gene TRBJ2-7, with D maybe TRBD1 (6 bases). Germline CDR1 is SQVTM and CDR2 is ANQGSEA. Trimming took off 6 bases at V and 5 bases at J, with 14 bases between the two ends. The length of the CDR3 is 12 residues. CDR3 protein: CSVTDRPNEQYF. DNA for the CDR3: TGCAGCGTCACTGACAGGCCCAACGAGCAGTACTTC.

The V and J genes are TRBV30 and TRBJ1-6; tentative D call: TRBD1 (5 bases). Germline V gives CDR1 GTSNPN, CDR2 SVGIG (reference sequence). There are 14 residues in the CDR3. The germline V and J ends were trimmed by 4 bases and 9 bases, with 16 bases remaining between them. In nucleotides, the CDR3 is TGTGCCTGGAAGTATTTGGGGGTCGGTTCACCCCTCCACTTT. Its protein product is CAWKYLGVGSPLHF.

This clone was seen a single time. The chain is built from TRBV29-1 and TRBJ2-1; 13 bases map to TRBD2. Per germline, CDR1 SQVTM and CDR2 ANQGSEA. After removal of 0 bases from V and 9 bases from J, the junction contained 5 bases not matched to a gene. The CDR3 sequence is 15 residues long. The CDR3 DNA follows: TGCAGCGTTGAAGATATAGGGACTAGCGGGATTGAGCAGTTCTTC. Translated, it gives CSVEDIGTSGIEQFF.

The chain is built from TRBV18 and TRBJ1-2; a weak D match, TRBD1 (5 bases). Trimming pared 0 bases from V and 5 bases from J, leaving 13 bases between. The CDR3 consists of 15 residues. The germline CDR1 and CDR2 sequences are KGHSH and LQKENI. CDR3 sequence reads: CASSPPAGSTYGYTF. CDR3 sequence (DNA): TGTGCCAGCTCACCACCGGCAGGGTCGACTTATGGCTACACCTTC.

The rearrangement links TRBV23-1 to TRBJ2-1; 8 nucleotides line up with TRBD2. TRBV23-1 qualifies as an ORF whose function is uncertain. Trimming cost V 2 bases and J 9 bases; bases outside gene matches: 12. This CDR3 is 16 amino acids long. Here the CDR3 reads CASSQGLLAEGSEQFF. The CDR3 coding sequence is TGCGCCAGCAGTCAAGGCCTACTAGCGGAAGGGAGTGAGCAGTTCTTC.

The rearrangement joins TRBV11-2 to TRBJ2-1; TRBD1 is a possible D gene (5 bases). Germline V gene sequence: CDR1 SGHAT, CDR2 FQNNGV. This CDR3 has 14 amino acids. Deletions cut 2 bases from V and 1 base from J, with 6 bases between. The CDR3 DNA follows: TGTGCCAGCAGCTTAAGGGGATCCTACAATGAGCAGTTCTTC. Amino acids: CASSLRGSYNEQFF.

V gene TRBV11-2 combines with J gene TRBJ2-1; TRBD2 matches 11 bases. The trim removed 6 bases at V and 7 bases at J, leaving 11 bases unmatched. CDR1 and CDR2 from the germline V gene are SGHAT and FQNNGV. The CDR3 runs 16 residues. In DNA form, the CDR3 reads TGTGCCAGCAGATGGGGAACGGGACTAGCGGAGAATGAGCAGTTCTTC. This translates into CASRWGTGLAENEQFF.

The gene calls are TRBV5-4 and TRBJ2-7; 7 nucleotides match TRBD2. Germline CDR1 and CDR2: SGHNT and YYREEE (reference sequence). J gave up 4 bases and V 0 bases, and 4 bases lay outside the gene matches. The CDR3 sequence is 14 residues long. DNA of the CDR3: TGTGCCAGCAGCTTGGCGGGGAGGGGTTACGAGCAGTACTTC. Translating it yields CASSLAGRGYEQYF.

To note about this clone: The junction does not match germline at one end; this may be a read error. The chain links TRBV25-1 to TRBJ2-7; 7 bases agree with TRBD1. The CDR3 is made up of 12 amino acids. Germline V lookup: CDR1 MGHDK, CDR2 SYGVNS. Here the CDR3 DNA reads TGTGCCAGCAGTGAAGTTGGGACAGTCCCAAGCTTC. The encoded protein is CASSEVGTVPSF.

The chain is built from TRBV6-5 and TRBJ2-7, with 8 bases aligning to TRBD2. Looked up from germline, CDR1 is MNHEY and CDR2 is SVGAGI. The CDR3 consists of 15 residues. V shed 6 bases, J shed 3 bases, and the junction held 10 bases outside the gene matches. CDR3 sequence reads: CASSTGAGGYYEQYF. The CDR3 coding sequence is TGTGCCAGCAGCACCGGGGCGGGAGGATACTACGAGCAGTACTTC.

The V and J genes are TRBV4-1 and TRBJ2-1; D is unresolved. The CDR3 is made up of 16 amino acids. V lost 0 bases and J 7 bases, leaving 16 bases between the germline ends. Germline CDR1 is MGHRA and CDR2 is YSYEKL. CDR3 amino acids: CASSQDWGNHPNEQFF. CDR3 in DNA: TGCGCCAGCAGCCAAGACTGGGGTAACCATCCGAATGAGCAGTTCTTC.

A few counts support this clone. The junction does not match germline at one end; this may be a read error. The V gene is TRBV2, the J gene TRBJ1-4; D remains unclear. CDR1 and CDR2 (germline): SNHLY, FYNNEI. The CDR3 totals 11 residues. CDR3 loop: CASSEVGKTVF. The CDR3 DNA follows: TGTGCCAGCAGTGAAGTGGGAAAAACTGTTTTT.

This chain's CDR3 is CASSLGLAPYEQYF. DNA of the CDR3: TGTGCCAGCAGCTTGGGACTAGCGCCCTACGAGCAGTACTTC. The chain employs TRBV5-6 and TRBJ2-7; 8 bases match TRBD2. Germline values: CDR1 SGHDT, CDR2 YYEEEE. Trimming took 0 bases from V and 2 from J; bases not matched to a gene: 1. This CDR3 contains 14 residues. Drawing the rest from reference TRBV5-6 and TRBJ2-7, the complete variable domain is DAGVTQSPTHLIKTRGQQVTLRCSPKSGHDTVSWYQQALGQGPQFIFQYYEEEERQRGNFPDRFSGHQFPNYSSELNVNALLLGDSALYLCASSLGLAPYEQYFGPGTRLTVT.

The gene calls are TRBV30 and TRBJ2-7; 9 bases map to TRBD2. V trimming: 0 bases; J trimming: 3 bases; junction bases outside the gene matches: 6. Germline CDR1 GTSNPN, CDR2 SVGIG (reference sequence). The CDR3 sequence is 15 residues long. CDR3 in DNA: TGTGCCTGGAGTGTAGGTAGCGGGAGCCACTACGAGCAGTACTTC. It is translated as CAWSVGSGSHYEQYF.

The chain is built from TRBV5-1 and TRBJ2-5; D uncertain. Trimming took 2 bases from V and 5 from J, leaving 10 bases between them. Germline V gene data show CDR1 as SGHRS and CDR2 as YFSETQ. CDR3 size: 13 residues. The DNA of the CDR3 is TGCGCCAGCAGCTTTTCTAGTGGTGAGACCCAGTACTTC. Protein: CASSFSSGETQYF.

This chain links TRBV5-1 with TRBJ2-2; maybe TRBD2 (5 bases). CDR3 length: 17 amino acids. Trimming pared 1 base from V and 0 bases from J, leaving 13 bases between. In germline, CDR1 is SGHRS, CDR2 YFSETQ. This CDR3 reads CASSLPRGAANTGELFF. The DNA of the CDR3 is TGCGCCAGCAGCTTGCCAAGAGGAGCGGCGAACACCGGGGAGCTGTTTTTT.

The gene calls are TRBV7-8 and TRBJ2-3, with D uncertain. V lost 1 base and J lost 4, with 9 bases in between. The CDR3 totals 14 residues. Germline CDR1 and CDR2: SGHVS and FQNEAQ. The CDR3 DNA reads TGTGCCAGCAGCTTAGTTGGAGTCTCAGATACGCAGTATTTT. This encodes CASSLVGVSDTQYF.

This chain uses TRBV18 with TRBJ2-1; D possibly corresponds to TRBD1 (6 bases). The CDR3 is 12 residues long. The germline CDR1 and CDR2 sequences are KGHSH and LQKENI. The V gene lost 3 bases and the J gene lost 10 bases, with 10 bases spanning the gap. The CDR3: CASSPDSPEQFF. The CDR3 DNA reads as TGTGCCAGCTCACCGGACAGCCCCGAGCAGTTCTTC.

This chain connects TRBV28 to TRBJ1-2, with no clear D. Germline V gives CDR1 MDHEN, CDR2 SYDVKM. The germline V and J ends were trimmed by 5 bases and 3 bases, with 16 bases remaining between them. This CDR3 region has 15 residues. The CDR3 sequence is CASSITGLRHYGYTF. The DNA for the CDR3 is TGTGCCAGCAGTATCACCGGGCTCAGACACTATGGCTACACCTTC.

The DNA for the CDR3 is TGTGCCAGCAGTCCTCTGACCGGGACAGACTACGAGCAGTACTTC. It encodes CASSPLTGTDYEQYF. V gene TRBV28 combines with J gene TRBJ2-7; 7 positions match TRBD1. The CDR3 spans 15 residues. Losses at the gene ends were 5 bases for V and 3 bases for J; bases not matched to a gene: 10. Germline V gene lookup returns CDR1 MDHEN and CDR2 SYDVKM.

This rearrangement joins TRBV7-9 to TRBJ1-2; weak D call: TRBD1 (5 bases). Germline V gives CDR1 SEHNR, CDR2 FQNEAQ (reference sequence). The CDR3 runs to 15 residues. Trimming cost V 0 bases and J 8 bases, with 16 bases left between them. CDR3 bases: TGTGCCAGCAGCTTAGCGCGCCAGGGAAGAACGGGCTACACCTTC. Translating it yields CASSLARQGRTGYTF. Combining the CDR3 with reference TRBV7-9 and TRBJ1-2 gives the whole variable domain DTGVSQNPRHKITKRGQNVTFRCDPISEHNRLYWYRQTLGQGPEFLTYFQNEAQLEKSRLLSDRFSAERPKGSFSTLEIQRTEQGDSAMYLCASSLARQGRTGYTFGSGTRLTVV.

The chain links TRBV27 to TRBJ2-7, with TRBD1 matching 9 bases. V dropped 6 bases and J dropped 3; count of bases not matched to a gene: 9. Germline CDR1 reads MNHEY; CDR2 reads SMNVEV (reference sequence). This CDR3 region has 15 residues. Here the CDR3 DNA reads TGTGCCAGCAGGCTACAGGGGGCGAGAATCTACGAGCAGTACTTC. Its protein is CASRLQGARIYEQYF.

The V gene is TRBV20-1, the J gene TRBJ1-1; D unresolved. V was cut by 0 bases and J by 11 bases, with 10 bases left in between. The CDR3 extends over 11 amino acids. Looked up from germline, CDR1 is DFQATT and CDR2 is SNEGSKA (reference sequence). The CDR3 reads CSARERYGAFF. The CDR3 DNA follows: TGCAGTGCTAGAGAAAGGTATGGGGCTTTCTTT.

The CDR3 DNA reads TGTGCCTGTCCGGGACAGGGGACACGTTACACCTTC. Translation: CACPGQGTRYTF. The chain uses TRBV30 and TRBJ1-2, with 10 nucleotides matching TRBD1. Per the germline V gene, CDR1 is GTSNPN and CDR2 is SVGIG (reference sequence). This CDR3 has 12 residues. The ends lost 6 bases at V and 11 bases at J; junction bases unmatched: 9. The complete variable domain, with remaining parts taken from reference TRBV30 and TRBJ1-2, reads SQTIHQWPATLVQPVGSPLSLECTVEGTSNPNLYWYRQAAGRGLQLLFYSVGIGQISSEVPQNLSASRPQDRQFILSSKKLLLSDSGFYLCACPGQGTRYTFGSGTRLTVV.

This chain links TRBV28 with TRBJ1-4, with TRBD1 matching over 7 bases. This CDR3 comprises 14 residues. The germline gives CDR1 MDHEN, CDR2 SYDVKM. V dropped 3 bases and J dropped 6; count of bases not matched to a gene: 4. CDR3 DNA sequence: TGTGCCAGCAGTTTGACAGGGAGGGATGAAAAACTGTTTTTT. Residues: CASSLTGRDEKLFF.

This clone was seen just once. V gene TRBV7-9 combines with J gene TRBJ2-7; D gene unclear. This CDR3 contains 12 residues. V was pared by 1 base and J by 5 bases, with 6 bases between. Germline V gene data show CDR1 as SEHNR and CDR2 as FQNEAQ (reference sequence). This CDR3 reads CASSLVNHEQYF. CDR3 coding DNA: TGTGCCAGCAGCTTAGTTAACCACGAGCAGTACTTC. Using reference TRBV7-9 and TRBJ2-7 for the parts outside the CDR3, the full variable domain is DTGVSQNPRHKITKRGQNVTFRCDPISEHNRLYWYRQTLGQGPEFLTYFQNEAQLEKSRLLSDRFSAERPKGSFSTLEIQRTEQGDSAMYLCASSLVNHEQYFGPGTRLTVT.

As for this clone: At one of its ends the junction is not consistent with the germline gene, which may arise from a read error. V gene TRBV6-6 combines with J gene TRBJ1-2; D gene unclear. Germline CDR1 MNHNY, CDR2 SVGAGI (reference sequence). This CDR3 comprises 13 residues. The CDR3 loop reads CASSFTRTPPPFF. CDR3 DNA: TGTGCCAGCAGCTTTACGCGAACTCCCCCTCCCTTCTTC.